These T cell receptor beta chains were read from a single sample in a study of blood T cell repertoires in COVID-19. The repertoire was sequenced with immunoSEQ multiplex PCR; TCRdb's copy has only in-frame clones and lacks some. The table has 15,000 to 20,000 clones, around 82% seen once. Sample: peripheral blood. The origin of the receptors is a middle-aged man with active or convalescent COVID-19. CDR3s include the opening cysteine and the closing phenylalanine or tryptophan. A D gene is named only where the DNA matches it firmly. Rows may omit the clone size; those that give it use once, few, many or a size class.

d_gene	v_gene	abundance	j_gene	CDR3aa	CDR3nt
-	TRBV20-1	-	TRBJ1-2	CSASLRYYGYTF	TGCAGTGCTAGTCTCCGGTACTATGGCTACACCTTC
-	TRBV9	-	TRBJ2-3	CASSGRGDVSTDTQYF	TGTGCCAGCAGCGGTCGGGGAGACGTGTCCACAGATACGCAGTATTTT
-	TRBV5-4	-	TRBJ1-2	CASSLVGTSVYGYTF	TGTGCCAGCAGCTTGGTCGGGACATCAGTTTATGGCTACACCTTC
-	TRBV7-9	-	TRBJ1-3	CASSAISVISGNTIYF	TGTGCCAGCAGCGCCATCAGTGTGATCTCTGGAAACACCATATATTTT
-	TRBV6-5	-	TRBJ2-3	CASTQYRDGTDTQYF	TGTGCCAGCACCCAGTACAGGGACGGGACAGATACGCAGTATTTT
-	TRBV7-8	medium-sized	TRBJ1-1	CASSLRSLMNTEAFF	TGTGCCAGCAGCTTACGTTCCCTTATGAACACTGAAGCTTTCTTT
-	TRBV9	-	TRBJ1-1	CASSPREGMGTEAFF	TGTGCCAGCAGCCCCCGTGAGGGAATGGGGACTGAAGCTTTCTTT
-	TRBV4-3	-	TRBJ2-7	CASSQDRRADYEQYF	TGCGCCAGCAGCCAAGATCGGCGGGCCGACTACGAGCAGTACTTC
TRBD1	TRBV7-8	-	TRBJ1-6	CASSPGQDNSPLHF	TGTGCCAGCAGCCCCGGACAGGATAATTCACCCCTCCACTTT
-	TRBV25-1	-	TRBJ1-4	CASSDRVANEKLFF	TGTGCCAGCAGTGACAGGGTAGCTAATGAAAAACTGTTTTTT
-	TRBV15	-	TRBJ2-3	CATSSPILAGTTDTQYF	TGTGCCACCAGCAGTCCCATCCTTGCGGGGACCACAGATACGCAGTATTTT
-	TRBV7-2	-	TRBJ2-3	CASSLERTDTQYF	TGTGCCAGCAGCTTAGAGAGAACAGATACGCAGTATTTT
-	TRBV7-2	-	TRBJ1-1	CASSLDRNTEAFF	TGTGCCAGCAGCTTAGACAGGAACACTGAAGCTTTCTTT
TRBD1	TRBV15	-	TRBJ1-3	CATSRGGTEPLSGNTIYF	TGTGCCACCAGCAGAGGGGGGACAGAGCCACTCTCTGGAAACACCATATATTTT
TRBD2	TRBV9	-	TRBJ2-3	CASSVGASGETDTQYF	TGTGCCAGCAGCGTAGGGGCTAGCGGGGAAACAGATACGCAGTATTTT